The 30 T cell receptor beta chains given below trace back to one sample, sequenced in a study of response to subunit inactivated influenza vaccine. TCRdb re-derived calls from the RT-PCR reads in MiXCR, one entry per CDR3 protein. The table lists 500,000 to 700,000 distinct CDR3 sequences, around 21% of them singletons. This same sample was also part of a study on T cells expressing NK-cell markers. According to that study: A 5'RACE template switching approach incorporating UMIs was used to make TCR beta cDNA.

Specimen: CD4+ T cells sorted from PBMCs, collected roughly 13 days after vaccination. The receptors were sampled from a man aged 50-60 years who received an inactivated influenza vaccine.

V and J are TRBV2 and TRBJ2-3; D gene ambiguous. V lost 4 bases to trimming and J lost 2 bases, with 10 bases between them. This CDR3 region has 14 residues. CDR1 SNHLY and CDR2 FYNNEI come from the germline V gene. This CDR3 reads CASSVSMATDTQYF. The CDR3, as DNA: TGTGCCAGCAGTGTTTCGATGGCCACAGATACGCAGTATTTT. Full variable domain (missing parts from reference TRBV2 and TRBJ2-3): EPEVTQTPSHQVTQMGQEVILRCVPISNHLYFYWYRQILGQKVEFLVSFYNNEISEKSEIFDDQFSVERPDGSNFTLKIRSTKLEDSAMYFCASSVSMATDTQYFGPGTRLTVL.

This chain connects TRBV20-1 to TRBJ2-3, with TRBD2 identical over 15 bases. The CDR3 totals 15 residues. Germline loops: CDR1 DFQATT, CDR2 SNEGSKA (reference sequence). V dropped 5 bases and J dropped 6; count of bases not matched to a gene: 6. CDR3 amino acids: CSAYGLAGGRDTQYF. The DNA of the CDR3 is TGCAGTGCTTATGGACTAGCGGGAGGGCGGGATACGCAGTATTTT.

This clonotype was detected ten times or more. V usage is TRBV7-2 and J usage is TRBJ2-1, with TRBD1 as a possible D gene (6 bases). This CDR3 region has 14 residues. V lost 7 bases and J lost 7, with 17 bases in between. The germline gives CDR1 SGHTA, CDR2 FQGNSA. CDR3 DNA: TGTGCCAGCACCCCTGGGGGCTTGGGGAATGAGCAGTTCTTC. Translating gives CASTPGGLGNEQFF.

This clonotype has a handful of counts. The rearrangement links TRBV7-2 to TRBJ1-2, with 9 positions matching TRBD1. The CDR3 consists of 14 residues. CDR1 and CDR2 (germline): SGHTA, FQGNSA. With V trimmed by 6 bases and J by 3 bases, 5 bases remained unmatched. The CDR3 loop is CASSRRTGDYGYTF. For the CDR3, the DNA is TGTGCCAGCAGTCGACGGACAGGGGACTATGGCTACACCTTC.

The chain combines TRBV6-5 with TRBJ2-1; 9 bases agree with TRBD2. Germline V gene data show CDR1 as MNHEY and CDR2 as SVGAGI. The CDR3 spans 16 residues. With 0 bases clipped from V and 8 bases from J, the junction kept 8 bases outside the gene matches. This CDR3 reads CASSYSLAGSPDEQFF. The DNA for the CDR3 is TGTGCCAGCAGTTACTCCCTAGCGGGGAGTCCGGATGAGCAGTTCTTC.

The rearrangement joins TRBV28 to TRBJ2-3, with D perhaps TRBD1 or TRBD2 (5 bases each). The CDR3 runs to 16 residues. V lost 5 bases, J lost 5 bases, and 20 bases lay in between. From germline, CDR1 is MDHEN and CDR2 SYDVKM. The CDR3 DNA is TGTGCCAGCAGTCCTTTCGGGGCCTTACGAGTAGATACGCAGTATTTT. This sequence encodes CASSPFGALRVDTQYF.

The CDR3 nucleotides read TGCAGTGCTAGTGGACTAGCGGGGGGGCCGGGAAATGAGCAGTTCTTC. Amino acid sequence: CSASGLAGGPGNEQFF. The chain combines TRBV20-1 with TRBJ2-1; TRBD2 matches at 15 bases. In germline, CDR1 is DFQATT, CDR2 SNEGSKA (reference sequence). The J segment lost 7 bases and the V segment lost 3 bases, leaving 7 bases of the junction unmatched. The CDR3 has 16 amino acids.

In its sample, this clonotype was seen a few times. This sequence joins TRBV10-3 and TRBJ2-2; D unclear. The V gene lost 3 bases and the J gene lost 7 bases, with 3 bases spanning the gap. This CDR3 is built from 11 residues. Germline V gene data show CDR1 as ENHRY and CDR2 as SYGVKD. DNA for the CDR3: TGTGCCATCAGTGAAGGCGGGGAGCTGTTTTTT. Translated: CAISEGGELFF.

The rearrangement uses TRBV12-3 or TRBV12-4 and TRBJ1-5, with a possible D match to TRBD1 (5 bases). V was shortened by 2 bases and J by 11 bases, with 19 bases between the two germline ends. The CDR3 runs to 15 residues. CDR3 sequence reads: CASSLQGPLKLAQHF. Written as DNA, the CDR3 is TGTGCCAGCAGTTTACAGGGACCCTTAAAGTTAGCCCAGCATTTT.

V gene TRBV20-1 combines with J gene TRBJ1-2, with TRBD1 matching 10 bases. The germline V gene encodes CDR1 DFQATT and CDR2 SNEGSKA (reference sequence). CDR3 length: 15 residues. V trimming: 6 bases; J trimming: 4 bases; junction bases outside the gene matches: 11. The CDR3 bases are TGCAGTGCCTACCGGGACAGGGGTCGATTCTATGGCTACACCTTC. It is translated as CSAYRDRGRFYGYTF.

The CDR3 DNA follows: TGCAGTGCTACCCAGGGGGCTGGAAGGGATCAGCCCCAGCATTTT. Amino acids: CSATQGAGRDQPQHF. The chain employs TRBV20-1 and TRBJ1-5, with TRBD1 matching over 8 bases. The CDR3 has 15 amino acids. The J segment lost 5 bases and the V segment lost 4 bases, leaving 10 bases of the junction unmatched. Germline assignment: CDR1 DFQATT and CDR2 SNEGSKA (reference sequence).

This clonotype was detected only a few times. This chain joins TRBV3-1 and TRBJ2-6, with D perhaps matching TRBD2 (6 bases). Germline lookup yields CDR1 LGHDT and CDR2 YNNKEL (reference sequence). Trimming removed 1 base from V and 1 base from J, with 8 bases in between. The CDR3 totals 16 residues. CDR3 coding DNA: TGTGCCAGCAGCCAAGCGGGGGTTTCTGGGGCCAACGTCCTGACTTTC. Protein product: CASSQAGVSGANVLTF.

V usage is TRBV29-1 and J usage is TRBJ2-7; D remains unclear. The CDR3 spans 12 residues. The germline gives CDR1 SQVTM, CDR2 ANQGSEA. The ends were cut back, 7 bases at V and 2 bases at J, with 12 bases in the middle. CDR3 bases: TGCAGCGCAACAATACGGGCCTACGAGCAGTACTTC. Translated: CSATIRAYEQYF.

The genes are TRBV11-2 and TRBJ2-6; a possible D gene is TRBD1 (7 bases). V shed 2 bases and J shed 11 bases, with 16 bases lying between them. This CDR3 spans 15 amino acids. CDR1 SGHAT and CDR2 FQNNGV come from the germline V gene. As DNA, the CDR3 is TGTGCCAGCAGCTTAAGGAGGGGGCGCCCCGACGTCCTGACTTTC. Its translation: CASSLRRGRPDVLTF.

This clonotype was seen only a few times. The CDR3 DNA is TGCGCCAGCAGCTTGGGAACACAGGGGAACGCAGAGACCCAGTACTTC. This encodes CASSLGTQGNAETQYF. The chain has TRBV5-1 and TRBJ2-5; 7 positions agree with TRBD1. CDR3 length: 16 amino acids. Per the germline V gene, CDR1 is SGHRS and CDR2 is YFSETQ. V was clipped by 0 bases and J by 4 bases; unmatched bases: 9.

This clonotype was recorded many times. The chain links TRBV5-1 to TRBJ2-2, with 9 bases identical to TRBD2. The germline gives CDR1 SGHRS, CDR2 YFSETQ. The CDR3 is made up of 19 amino acids. J gave up 5 bases and V 1 base, and 15 bases lay outside the gene matches. The CDR3 sequence: CASSLSRQTKRGDTGELFF. CDR3 DNA: TGCGCCAGCAGCTTGTCCCGTCAAACCAAGCGGGGGGATACCGGGGAGCTGTTTTTT.

This chain uses TRBV10-3 with TRBJ2-1; D gene unclear. CDR3 length: 15 residues. V shed 2 bases and J shed 0 bases, with 8 bases lying between them. Germline CDR1 ENHRY, CDR2 SYGVKD. CDR3 amino acids: CAISEGVYSYNEQFF. CDR3 sequence (DNA): TGTGCCATCAGTGAGGGGGTCTACTCCTACAATGAGCAGTTCTTC.

For the CDR3, the DNA is TGTGCCAGCAATCTTAGGGGGCAAGGAGTTCCCGAGCAGTACTTC. The encoded protein is CASNLRGQGVPEQYF. V usage is TRBV5-6 and J usage is TRBJ2-7, with 7 bases lining up with TRBD1. This CDR3 is 15 amino acids long. Germline values: CDR1 SGHDT, CDR2 YYEEEE. Losses at the gene ends were 6 bases for V and 6 bases for J; bases not matched to a gene: 15.

This clonotype was counted only a few times. The chain has TRBV4-3 and TRBJ2-1; D uncertain. The germline V and J ends were trimmed by 0 bases and 3 bases, with 9 bases remaining between them. Germline CDR1 LGHNA, CDR2 YSLEER. This CDR3 comprises 15 residues. The CDR3 is CASSQEYLLYNEQFF. CDR3 bases: TGCGCCAGCAGCCAAGAGTATCTGCTCTACAATGAGCAGTTCTTC.

The V call is TRBV20-1, the J call TRBJ2-5, with 7 bases fitting TRBD2. The ends lost 0 bases at V and 0 bases at J; junction bases unmatched: 7. This CDR3 is 16 amino acids long. Germline-derived CDR1 and CDR2 are DFQATT and SNEGSKA (reference sequence). The CDR3 nucleotides are TGCAGTGCTAGAGACTTACTAGCGACTCACCAAGAGACCCAGTACTTC. Encoded protein: CSARDLLATHQETQYF.

Concerning this clonotype: The junction departs from the called germline gene at one end, perhaps through a read error. The chain employs TRBV12-3 or TRBV12-4 and TRBJ1-1; unclear D gene. This CDR3 has 12 amino acids. The CDR3 protein is CASSSQAGEALF. The DNA of the CDR3 is TGTGCCAGCAGCTCTCAAGCTGGGGAAGCTCTCTTT.

This clonotype occurred a few times. The V gene is TRBV20-1, the J gene TRBJ2-1; 9 bases match TRBD2. The V gene end was trimmed by 1 base and the J gene end by 0 bases; junction bases not matched to a gene: 4. This CDR3 has 16 amino acids. From germline, CDR1 is DFQATT and CDR2 SNEGSKA (reference sequence). CDR3 nucleotides: TGCAGTGCTAGAGGACTAGCGGCCAGCTCCTACAATGAGCAGTTCTTC. This gives the protein CSARGLAASSYNEQFF.

This clonotype was counted only a few times. This chain connects TRBV7-2 to TRBJ2-7; no firm D call. Germline CDR1 and CDR2: SGHTA and FQGNSA. CDR3 length: 13 amino acids. V lost 2 bases and J lost 2, with 7 bases in between. CDR3 nucleotide sequence: TGTGCCAGCAGCTTACAACAGACCTACGAGCAGTACTTC. Amino acid sequence: CASSLQQTYEQYF.

The chain joins TRBV11-2 to TRBJ2-6; 14 nucleotides align to TRBD2. The CDR3 extends over 21 amino acids. Looked up from germline, CDR1 is SGHAT and CDR2 is FQNNGV. The V segment lost 5 bases and the J segment 0 bases; nucleotides outside the gene matches: 12. CDR3 nucleotides: TGTGCCAGCAGCCCCCTTCCGGGACTAGCGGGGGCCCGCTCTGGGGCCAACGTCCTGACTTTC. It encodes CASSPLPGLAGARSGANVLTF.

This clonotype occurred a few times. V usage is TRBV20-1 and J usage is TRBJ1-5; the D gene is possibly TRBD1 (6 bases). The CDR3 covers 15 residues. Germline values: CDR1 DFQATT, CDR2 SNEGSKA (reference sequence). V lost 4 bases and J lost 3, with 16 bases in between. In DNA, the CDR3 is TGCAGTGCTATTAGGCCCCCGGGGGCCAATCAGCCCCAGCATTTT. Its protein product is CSAIRPPGANQPQHF.

This clonotype was observed a handful of times. The chain is built from TRBV20-1 and TRBJ1-5; the D is unclear. Trimming pared 7 bases from V and 3 bases from J, leaving 13 bases between. The CDR3 runs 13 residues. Germline V gene data show CDR1 as DFQATT and CDR2 as SNEGSKA (reference sequence). The CDR3 sequence is CSGAPGPNQPQHF. Here the CDR3 DNA reads TGCAGTGGGGCCCCCGGACCCAATCAGCCCCAGCATTTT.

This clonotype was picked up a small number of times. This chain joins TRBV4-1 and TRBJ1-4; possible D gene TRBD1, 6 bases. Between the trimmed V and J ends, which lost 1 base and 7 bases, there was a span of 13 bases. From germline, CDR1 is MGHRA and CDR2 YSYEKL. The CDR3 is 15 residues long. Here the CDR3 reads CASSQAGQLGEKLFF. The CDR3 nucleotides are TGCGCCAGCAGCCAAGCCGGACAGCTCGGTGAAAAACTGTTTTTT.

The V gene is TRBV2, the J gene TRBJ2-1, with TRBD2 as a possible D gene (6 bases). The CDR3 is 12 amino acids. Germline values: CDR1 SNHLY, CDR2 FYNNEI. V lost 5 bases to trimming and J lost 10 bases, with 12 bases between them. Written as DNA, the CDR3 is TGTGCCAGCAGTAAACTAGCCAGGGAGCAGTTCTTC. Its translation: CASSKLAREQFF.

A few counts support this clonotype. The gene calls are TRBV6-1 and TRBJ1-1; a possible D gene is TRBD1 (5 bases). The germline CDR1 and CDR2 sequences are MNHNS and SASEGT. The CDR3 consists of 13 residues. The V gene lost 6 bases and the J gene lost 2 bases, with 10 bases spanning the gap. DNA of the CDR3: TGTGCCAGCAGGGGGGACGGAAACACTGAAGCTTTCTTT. Translation gives CASRGDGNTEAFF.

The V gene is TRBV12-3 or TRBV12-4, the J gene TRBJ2-1; weak D call: TRBD2 (5 bases). Deletions cut 5 bases from V and 15 bases from J, with 23 bases between. The CDR3 loop spans 14 amino acids. The CDR3 reads CASSLYGSFAEGFF. The CDR3 DNA is TGTGCCAGCAGTCTATATGGGTCTTTCGCCGAGGGGTTCTTC.